The clone carrying this T cell receptor (beta chain) was recorded at least ten times. The source of the sample is a study of CD8 T cells in ankylosing spondylitis. V gave up 1 base and J gave up 8 bases, with 9 bases separating them. CDR3 length: 13 amino acids. Germline V lookup: CDR1 SEHNR, CDR2 FQNEAQ (reference sequence). TCRdb reprocessed the 5' RACE reads via MiXCR and lists one record per CDR3 protein. The sample has more than 150,000 distinct CDR3 sequences; 15% to 20% are singletons. The source is a male donor aged 10-30 years with ankylosing spondylitis or in good health (not recorded which). This chain uses TRBV7-9 with TRBJ2-1; D remains unclear. The sample taken for sequencing was blood, either unsorted or a sorted T cell fraction (not recorded which). The CDR3 nucleotides read TGTGCCAGCAGCTTAGGGGCTAGAGATGAGCAGTTCTTC. Encoded protein: CASSLGARDEQFF.